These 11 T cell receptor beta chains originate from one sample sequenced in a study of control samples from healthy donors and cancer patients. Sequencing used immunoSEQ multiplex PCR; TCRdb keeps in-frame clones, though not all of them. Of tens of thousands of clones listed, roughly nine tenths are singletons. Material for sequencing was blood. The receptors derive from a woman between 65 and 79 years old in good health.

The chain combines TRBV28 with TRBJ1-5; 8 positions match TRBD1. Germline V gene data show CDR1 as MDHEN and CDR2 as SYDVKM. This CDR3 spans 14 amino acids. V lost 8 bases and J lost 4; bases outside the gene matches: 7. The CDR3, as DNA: TGTGCCAGCCGTACGACAGGGGATAATCAGCCCCAGCATTTT. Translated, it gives CASRTTGDNQPQHF.

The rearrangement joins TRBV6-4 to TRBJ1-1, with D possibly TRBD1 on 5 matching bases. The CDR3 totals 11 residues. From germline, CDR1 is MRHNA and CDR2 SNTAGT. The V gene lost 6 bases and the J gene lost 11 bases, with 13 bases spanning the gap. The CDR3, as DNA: TGTGCCAGCAGGGACGGTCGGGGGGCTTTCTTT. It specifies CASRDGRGAFF.

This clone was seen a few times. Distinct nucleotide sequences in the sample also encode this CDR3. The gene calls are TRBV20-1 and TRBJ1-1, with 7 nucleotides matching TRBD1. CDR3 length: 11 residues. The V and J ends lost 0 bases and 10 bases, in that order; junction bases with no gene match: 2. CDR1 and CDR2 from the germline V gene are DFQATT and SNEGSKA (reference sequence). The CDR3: CSARDTGVAFF. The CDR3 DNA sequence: TGCAGTGCTAGAGATACAGGGGTAGCTTTCTTT.

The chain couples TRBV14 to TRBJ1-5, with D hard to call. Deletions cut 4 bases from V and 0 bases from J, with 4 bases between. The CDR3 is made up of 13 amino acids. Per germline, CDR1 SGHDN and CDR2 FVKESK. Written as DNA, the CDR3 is TGTGCCAGCAGCCCGGATAGCAATCAGCCCCAGCATTTT. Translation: CASSPDSNQPQHF.

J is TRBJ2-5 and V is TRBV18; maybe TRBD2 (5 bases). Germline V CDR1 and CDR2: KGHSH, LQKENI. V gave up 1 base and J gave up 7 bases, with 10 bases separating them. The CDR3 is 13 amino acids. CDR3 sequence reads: CASSPRYEGTQYF. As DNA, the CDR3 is TGTGCCAGCTCACCACGATACGAGGGGACCCAGTACTTC.

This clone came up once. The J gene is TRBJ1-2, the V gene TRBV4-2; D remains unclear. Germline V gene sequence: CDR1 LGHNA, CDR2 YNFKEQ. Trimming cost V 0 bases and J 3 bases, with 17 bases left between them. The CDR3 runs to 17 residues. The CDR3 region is CASSQDVGGRADYGYTF. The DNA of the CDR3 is TGTGCCAGCAGCCAAGATGTAGGTGGCCGGGCGGACTATGGCTACACCTTC.

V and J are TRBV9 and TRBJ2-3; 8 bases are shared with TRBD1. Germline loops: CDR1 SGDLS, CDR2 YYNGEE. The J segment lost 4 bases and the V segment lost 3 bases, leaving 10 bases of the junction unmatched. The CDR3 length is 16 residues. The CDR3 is CASSANTDRAADTQYF. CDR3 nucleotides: TGTGCCAGCAGCGCCAATACGGACAGGGCCGCAGATACGCAGTATTTT.

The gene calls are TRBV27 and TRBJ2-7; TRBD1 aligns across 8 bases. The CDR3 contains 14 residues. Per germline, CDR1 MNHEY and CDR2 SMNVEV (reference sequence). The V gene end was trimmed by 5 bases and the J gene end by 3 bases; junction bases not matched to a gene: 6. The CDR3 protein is CASSPRTGNYEQYF. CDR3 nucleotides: TGTGCCAGCAGTCCACGGACAGGGAACTACGAGCAGTACTTC.

DNA for the CDR3: TGCGCCAGCAGCTTCGAAGACCAAGAGACCCAGTACTTC. It yields the protein CASSFEDQETQYF. The rearrangement uses TRBV5-1 and TRBJ2-5; the D is unclear. The germline CDR1 and CDR2 sequences are SGHRS and YFSETQ. This CDR3 spans 13 amino acids. Trimming shortened V by 2 bases and J by 0 bases, and 5 bases separated the two germline ends.

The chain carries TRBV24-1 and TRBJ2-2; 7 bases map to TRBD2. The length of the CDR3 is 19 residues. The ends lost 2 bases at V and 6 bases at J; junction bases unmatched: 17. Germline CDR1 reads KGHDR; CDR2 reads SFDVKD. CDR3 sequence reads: CATSDSPGRTGTMSGELFF. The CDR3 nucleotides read TGTGCCACCAGTGATTCACCGGGACGGACTGGGACTATGTCCGGGGAGCTGTTTTTT.

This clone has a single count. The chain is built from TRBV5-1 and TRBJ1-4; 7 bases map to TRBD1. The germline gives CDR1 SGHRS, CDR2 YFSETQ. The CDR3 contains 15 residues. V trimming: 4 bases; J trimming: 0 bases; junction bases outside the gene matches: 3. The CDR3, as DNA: TGCGCCAGCAGCACCGGGACAGCAACTAATGAAAAACTGTTTTTT. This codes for CASSTGTATNEKLFF.